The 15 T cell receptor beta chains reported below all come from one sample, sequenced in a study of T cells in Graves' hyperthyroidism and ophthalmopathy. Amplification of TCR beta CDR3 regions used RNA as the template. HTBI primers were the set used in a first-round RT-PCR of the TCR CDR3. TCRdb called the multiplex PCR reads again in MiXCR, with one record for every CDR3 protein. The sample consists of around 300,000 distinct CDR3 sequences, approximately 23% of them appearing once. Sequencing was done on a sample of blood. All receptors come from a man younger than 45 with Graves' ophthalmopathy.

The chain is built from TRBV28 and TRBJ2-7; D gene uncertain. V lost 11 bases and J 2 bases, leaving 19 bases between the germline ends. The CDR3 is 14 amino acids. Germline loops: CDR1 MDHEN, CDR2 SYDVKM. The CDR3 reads CAARPGKLAYEQYF. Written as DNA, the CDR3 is TGTGCCGCACGCCCTGGCAAACTCGCCTACGAGCAGTACTTC.

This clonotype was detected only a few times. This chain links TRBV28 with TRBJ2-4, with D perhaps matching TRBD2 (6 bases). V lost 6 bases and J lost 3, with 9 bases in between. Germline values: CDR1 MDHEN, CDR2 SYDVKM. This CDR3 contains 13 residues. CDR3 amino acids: CASRPAGKNIQYF. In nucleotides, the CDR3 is TGTGCCAGCAGACCAGCGGGCAAAAACATTCAGTACTTC.

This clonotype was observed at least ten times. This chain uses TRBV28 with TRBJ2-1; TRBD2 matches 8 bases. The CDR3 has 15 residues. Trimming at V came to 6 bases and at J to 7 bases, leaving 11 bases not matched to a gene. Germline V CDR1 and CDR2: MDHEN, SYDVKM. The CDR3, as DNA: TGTGCCAGCAGCCCGGGGGGGACTAGACCTAATGAGCAGTTCTTC. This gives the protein CASSPGGTRPNEQFF.

The CDR3 sequence is CASSPLGNYGYTF. CDR3 sequence (DNA): TGTGCCAGCAGCCCGCTGGGTAACTATGGCTACACCTTC. The V gene is TRBV13, the J gene TRBJ1-2; D is unresolved. The V and J ends lost 5 bases and 1 base respectively, with 8 bases between them. Germline V CDR1 and CDR2: PRHDT, FYEKMQ (reference sequence). The length of the CDR3 is 13 residues.

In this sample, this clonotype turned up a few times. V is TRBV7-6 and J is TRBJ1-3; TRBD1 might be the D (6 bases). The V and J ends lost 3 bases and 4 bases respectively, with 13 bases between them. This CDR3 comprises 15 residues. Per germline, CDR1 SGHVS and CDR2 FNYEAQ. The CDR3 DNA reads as TGTGCCAGCAGCTTTAAGGGGGGCCCGGGAAACACCATATATTTT. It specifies CASSFKGGPGNTIYF.

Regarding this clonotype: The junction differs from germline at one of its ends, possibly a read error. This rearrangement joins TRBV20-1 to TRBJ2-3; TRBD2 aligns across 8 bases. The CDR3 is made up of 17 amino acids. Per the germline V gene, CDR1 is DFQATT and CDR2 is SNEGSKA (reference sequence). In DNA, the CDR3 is TGCAGTGCTAGAGTTCCTACGGGACTAGTGAGCACAGATACGCAGTGTTTT. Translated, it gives CSARVPTGLVSTDTQCF.

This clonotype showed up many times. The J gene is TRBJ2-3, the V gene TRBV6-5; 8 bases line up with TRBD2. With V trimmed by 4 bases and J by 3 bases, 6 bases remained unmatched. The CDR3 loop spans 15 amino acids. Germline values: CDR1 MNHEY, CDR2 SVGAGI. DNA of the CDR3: TGTGCCAGCAGTTCTAGCGGGCTTATGACAGATACGCAGTATTTT. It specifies CASSSSGLMTDTQYF.

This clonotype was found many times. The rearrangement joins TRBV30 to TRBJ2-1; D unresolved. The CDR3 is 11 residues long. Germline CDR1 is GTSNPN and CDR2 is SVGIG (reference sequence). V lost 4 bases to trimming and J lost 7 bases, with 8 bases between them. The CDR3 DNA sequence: TGTGCCTGGACCATGGGGAATGAGCAGTTCTTC. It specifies CAWTMGNEQFF.

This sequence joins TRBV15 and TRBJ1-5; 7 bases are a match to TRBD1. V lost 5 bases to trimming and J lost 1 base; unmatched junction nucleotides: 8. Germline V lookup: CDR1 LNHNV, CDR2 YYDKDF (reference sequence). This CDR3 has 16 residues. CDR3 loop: CATSPRQGISNQPQHF. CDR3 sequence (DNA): TGTGCCACCAGCCCTCGACAGGGTATAAGCAATCAGCCCCAGCATTTT.

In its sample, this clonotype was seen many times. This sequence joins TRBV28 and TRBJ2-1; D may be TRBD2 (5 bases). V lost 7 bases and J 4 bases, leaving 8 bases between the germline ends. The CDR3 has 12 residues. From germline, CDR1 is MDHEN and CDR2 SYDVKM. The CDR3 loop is CASKERYNEQFF. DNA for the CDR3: TGTGCCAGCAAGGAGCGGTACAATGAGCAGTTCTTC.

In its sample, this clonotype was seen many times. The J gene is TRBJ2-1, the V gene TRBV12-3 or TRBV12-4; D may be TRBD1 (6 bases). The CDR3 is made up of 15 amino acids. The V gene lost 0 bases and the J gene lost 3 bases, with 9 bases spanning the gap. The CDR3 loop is CASSLAGALYNEQFF. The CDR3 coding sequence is TGTGCCAGCAGTTTAGCGGGGGCGCTCTACAATGAGCAGTTCTTC.

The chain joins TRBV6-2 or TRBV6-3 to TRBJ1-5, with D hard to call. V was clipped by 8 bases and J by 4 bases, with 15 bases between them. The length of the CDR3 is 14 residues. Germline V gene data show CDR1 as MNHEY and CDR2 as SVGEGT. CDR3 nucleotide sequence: TGTGCCAGCTCCGCCGGGGTTCGGAATCAGCCCCAGCATTTT. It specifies CASSAGVRNQPQHF.

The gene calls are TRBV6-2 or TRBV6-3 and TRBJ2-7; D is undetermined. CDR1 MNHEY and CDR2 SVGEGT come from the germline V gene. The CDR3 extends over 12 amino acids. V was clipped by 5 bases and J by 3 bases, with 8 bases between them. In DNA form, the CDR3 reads TGTGCCAGCAGTACGACATACTACGAGCAGTACTTC. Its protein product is CASSTTYYEQYF.

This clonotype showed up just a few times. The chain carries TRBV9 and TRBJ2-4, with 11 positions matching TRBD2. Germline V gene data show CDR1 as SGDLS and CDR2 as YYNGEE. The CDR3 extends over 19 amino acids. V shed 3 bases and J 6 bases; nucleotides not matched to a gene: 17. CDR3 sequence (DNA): TGTGCCAGCAGCGCAGCAGGGGCCGGGACTAGCGGCGATGTAAACATTCAGTACTTC. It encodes CASSAAGAGTSGDVNIQYF.

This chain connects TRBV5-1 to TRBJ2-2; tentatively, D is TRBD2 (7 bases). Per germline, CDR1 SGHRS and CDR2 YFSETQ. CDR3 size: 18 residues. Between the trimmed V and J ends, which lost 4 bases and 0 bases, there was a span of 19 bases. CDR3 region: CASSGEAGRGSNTGELFF. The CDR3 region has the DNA TGCGCCAGCAGCGGTGAGGCAGGGAGGGGGTCGAACACCGGGGAGCTGTTTTTT.